This note documents a single TCR beta chain sequence. Its antigen is currently unknown. The source of the sample is a study of regulatory T cells in long-lasting Graves disease. According to the study, TCR beta libraries were built with iRepertoire HTBI primers and CDR3-region Arm-PCR. Each CDR3 protein is one row after TCRdb ran MiXCR on the multiplex PCR reads. The repertoire holds about 440,000 distinct CDR3 sequences, about 17% seen once, with roughly 23% in the top ten. The CDR3 totals 17 residues. The V gene lost 4 bases and the J gene lost 0 bases, with 19 bases spanning the gap. The germline CDR1 and CDR2 sequences are SEHNR and FQNEAQ (reference sequence). The time point: newly diagnosed GD, antithyroid drugs for less than 3 months. With RNA extracted from PBMCs as input, the TCR library was made. American Thyroid Association guidelines were used to diagnose Graves' disease. The authors drew approximately 9 milliliters of peripheral blood into EDTA tubes.

Study outcomes and limitations: Thyroid tissue went unstudied; only peripheral blood was examined.

The sample was also linked to a second study, of T cells in Graves' hyperthyroidism and ophthalmopathy.

This sequence joins TRBV7-9 and TRBJ2-7; D possibly corresponds to TRBD2 (5 bases). The sequenced sample was peripheral blood mononuclear cells (PBMCs), obtained at new diagnosis, from a patient treated with antithyroid drugs. The TCR sequence derives from a woman aged 18-30 years with Graves disease. The CDR3 region has the DNA TGTGCCAGCAGCTGGCCCCCTTTAGCGCCCCTCTCCTACGAGCAGTACTTC. Residues: CASSWPPLAPLSYEQYF.